This T cell receptor (beta chain) appears in the sequencing data of a study of blood T cell repertoires in COVID-19. Study summary: The cDNA or gDNA used as material had been derived from T cells, B-cell-depleted T cells, or PBMCs.

The length of the CDR3 is 14 residues. CDR1 is LGHDT, CDR2 YNNKEL, per germline (reference sequence). The V end lost 0 bases, the J end lost 4 bases, and 8 bases lay between the germline ends. Original handling: Counts of nucleated cells, estimated from reference gene primer amplification, were obtained. Some clones are missing from TCRdb's copy, which holds only in-frame ones; the method was immunoSEQ multiplex PCR. V and J calls plus clone size are reproduced from that table; the DNA served to infer D and trimming. Of approximately 70,000 clones listed, roughly 91% are singletons. Sequencing was performed on peripheral blood. The chain uses TRBV3-1 (or the pseudogene TRBV3-2) and TRBJ2-3; D gene uncertain. This clonotype originated in a man between 35 and 55 years old with COVID-19, enrolled during active disease. CDR3 coding DNA: TGTGCCAGCAGCCAAGATTTAGTGCCAGATACGCAGTATTTT. Translating it yields CASSQDLVPDTQYF.